The rows below give T cell receptor beta chains drawn from one sample of a study of cytomegalovirus exposure and HLA in healthy donors. The protocol was immunoSEQ multiplex PCR, while the TCRdb copy is restricted to in-frame clones and leaves out a portion. The sample gives 80,000 or so clones, over 60% of which show up once; 3.5% to 5.5% is in the top ten. The specimen sequenced was PBMCs. These receptor sequences come from a man aged 40-49 years in good health and CMV-seronegative. CDR3s include the opening cysteine and the closing phenylalanine or tryptophan. The D gene is left open where the match is weak. Clone size is shown for a subset of rows, as once, few, many or a class of expanded clone.

v_call,j_call,d_call,clone_size,cdr3_nt,cdr3_aa
TRBV5-8,TRBJ1-5,-,-,TGTGCCAGCACCCCAACCGCCGACGACACTGGCCAGCCCCAGCATTTT,CASTPTADDTGQPQHF
TRBV4-3,TRBJ2-2,TRBD2,few,TGCGCCAGCAGCCAAGGAATGGGAGGGAGCCGCAACACCGGGGAGCTGTTTTTT,CASSQGMGGSRNTGELFF
TRBV5-1,TRBJ2-5,-,-,TGCGCCAGCAGCCCTGAAGGGCCGCGGGGAGAGACCCAGTACTTC,CASSPEGPRGETQYF
TRBV2,TRBJ2-2,TRBD2,few,TGTGCCAGGGAACTAGCGGGAACTACCGGGGAGCTGTTTTTT,CARELAGTTGELFF
TRBV7-9,TRBJ2-7,TRBD1,-,TGTGCCAGCAGCTTAGTCGTCGGGACAGGAGGCTACGAGCAGTACTTC,CASSLVVGTGGYEQYF
TRBV4-2,TRBJ2-2,-,-,TGTGCCAGCAGCCAAGATAGCACATTGGGCGGGGAGCTGTTTTTT,CASSQDSTLGGELFF
TRBV27,TRBJ2-1,-,-,TGTGCCAGCAGTTCCTCAGGCTCCTACAATGAGCAGTTCTTC,CASSSSGSYNEQFF
TRBV28,TRBJ1-5,-,-,TGTGCCAGCAGTTTACTGAATCAGCCCCAGCATTTT,CASSLLNQPQHF
TRBV9,TRBJ2-3,-,-,TGTGCCAGCAGCGCGACAGTTGCAGATACGCAGTATTTT,CASSATVADTQYF
TRBV15,TRBJ1-3,-,-,TGTGCCACCAGCAGAGGAGGGGACACTGGAAACACCATATATTTT,CATSRGGDTGNTIYF
TRBV15,TRBJ1-2,TRBD1,-,TGTGCCACCAGCAGCCCCCTGGGACAGGCAACGAGGACCTTC,CATSSPLGQATRTF
TRBV7-3,TRBJ1-1,-,-,TGTGCCAGCAGCTTAACTAAGGGGGCTGAAGCTTTCTTT,CASSLTKGAEAFF
TRBV28,TRBJ1-1,-,-,TGTGCCAGCAGATCGGGGGGCTTTGGGAACACTGAAGCTTTCTTT,CASRSGGFGNTEAFF
TRBV5-1,TRBJ2-7,TRBD2,-,TGCGCCAGCAGCTTGAGGGCCGCTAGCGGGAGAATCTACGAGCAGTACTTC,CASSLRAASGRIYEQYF
TRBV6-1,TRBJ2-7,-,-,TGTGCCAGCAGTCGACAGGGAGGCGAGCAGTACTTC,CASSRQGGEQYF
TRBV12-5,TRBJ2-7,-,-,TGTGCTAGTGGACCCGGGGCGGGAAGCTCCTACGAGCAGTACTTC,CASGPGAGSSYEQYF
TRBV19,TRBJ2-2,TRBD2,-,TGTGCCAGTAGTCTATCCGGGACTAGCACCACCGGGGAGCTGTTTTTT,CASSLSGTSTTGELFF
TRBV2,TRBJ1-2,-,-,TGTGCCAGCAGCGTGGACTTATACTATGGCTACACCTTC,CASSVDLYYGYTF
TRBV7-9,TRBJ1-1,-,few,TGTGCCAGCAGCCCTAGGGCGGCAGGGGTGGCCACTGAAGCTTTCTTT,CASSPRAAGVATEAFF
TRBV28,TRBJ2-6,-,few,TGTGCCAGCAGGTCCGAGGTCAACGTCCTGACTTTC,CASRSEVNVLTF
TRBV7-3,TRBJ2-7,-,-,TGTGCCAGCAGCTTATCTGTTGCGGACGAGCAGTACTTC,CASSLSVADEQYF
TRBV6-5,TRBJ2-7,-,-,TGTGCCAGCAGTGGGGGGATAGGGGGCTACGAGCAGTACTTC,CASSGGIGGYEQYF
TRBV7-6,TRBJ2-1,TRBD2,-,TGTGCCAGCAGCTATTCTAGCGGGCTGACTGAGCAGTTCTTC,CASSYSSGLTEQFF
TRBV19,TRBJ1-1,TRBD1,-,TGTGCCAGTAGTCGGTACGGGACAGCGTTGAACACTGAAGCTTTCTTT,CASSRYGTALNTEAFF
TRBV11-2,TRBJ2-5,-,once,TGTGCCAGCAGCACAAGTGAGACCCAGTACTTC,CASSTSETQYF
TRBV13,TRBJ1-1,-,-,TGTGCCAGCAGCCTGACAGAAAACACTGAAGCTTTCTTT,CASSLTENTEAFF
TRBV29-1,TRBJ1-1,-,-,TGCAGCGTTGCATCTAAAAGCGCTGAAGCTTTCTTT,CSVASKSAEAFF
TRBV28,TRBJ1-1,-,-,TGTGCCAGCAGTATAGGGGGTTCAAGGACTGAAGCTTTCTTT,CASSIGGSRTEAFF
TRBV10-2,TRBJ2-3,TRBD2,once,TGCGCCAGCAGTGAGTCGTCCCTAGCGGGAGGACACACAGATACGCAGTATTTT,CASSESSLAGGHTDTQYF
TRBV6-1,TRBJ2-6,-,-,TGTGCCAGTTCAACCGGGAGCTCTGGGGCCAACGTCCTGACTTTC,CASSTGSSGANVLTF
TRBV18,TRBJ1-2,-,once,TGTGCCAGCTCACCATTCAGCAGGGGAGTTAACTATGGCTACACCTTC,CASSPFSRGVNYGYTF
TRBV28,TRBJ2-1,-,-,TGTGCCAGCAGGGGTAGCCTGTACAATGAGCAGTTCTTC,CASRGSLYNEQFF
TRBV18,TRBJ2-7,-,-,TGTGCCAGCTCTCCCGACAGTAAAGACTACGAGCAGTACTTC,CASSPDSKDYEQYF
TRBV25-1,TRBJ1-4,-,-,TGTGCCAGCGCCCCAAGAGGCGGCTGGTTGTTTTTT,CASAPRGGWLFF
TRBV21-1,TRBJ2-6,-,-,TGTGCCAGCAGCACCCGAGGGGGCCGGTCTGGGGCCAACGTCCTGACTTTC,CASSTRGGRSGANVLTF
TRBV6-4,TRBJ1-2,-,-,TGTGCCAGCAGGCCCCGAACAGGAGACTATGGCTACACCTTC,CASRPRTGDYGYTF
TRBV5-1,TRBJ2-1,TRBD1,-,TGCGCCAGCAGTATTGAGGGACAGGACTACAATGAGCAGTTCTTC,CASSIEGQDYNEQFF
TRBV19,TRBJ2-7,-,-,TGTGCCAGTAGTATAATCCCTACAGCCGAGCAGTACTTC,CASSIIPTAEQYF
TRBV7-2,TRBJ2-1,TRBD2,-,TGTGCCAGCAGCCCTCATAGCGGGAGGCTAACCTACAATGAGCAGTTCTTC,CASSPHSGRLTYNEQFF
TRBV21-1,TRBJ2-7,-,-,TGTGCCAGCAGCAAAGAGGGCCGGGACAGGGGATTAGAGCAGTACTTC,CASSKEGRDRGLEQYF
TRBV20-1,TRBJ2-1,-,-,TGCAGTGCCCGGAGTGTGAATGAGCAGTTCTTC,CSARSVNEQFF
TRBV10-3,TRBJ1-5,-,many,TGTGCCATCAGTGAATCAGATTTAAACAATCAGCCCCAGCATTTT,CAISESDLNNQPQHF
TRBV29-1,TRBJ2-7,-,once,TGCAGCGTTGTCCAGACCTACGAGCAGTACTTC,CSVVQTYEQYF
TRBV5-1,TRBJ2-7,-,-,TGCGCCAGCAGCTTGGAGGACTGGGACGAGCAGTACTTC,CASSLEDWDEQYF
TRBV5-1,TRBJ2-1,-,-,TGCGCCAGCAGTAGCCGGGACAGGGAAGCGGGAGGAGGGTACAATGAGCAGTTCTTC,CASSSRDREAGGGYNEQFF
TRBV19,TRBJ2-5,TRBD2,-,TGTGCCAGTAGTGCCCTCCTACTAGCGGGAGATGAGACCCAGTACTTC,CASSALLLAGDETQYF
TRBV6-5,TRBJ2-7,-,-,TGTGCCGGCAGTTATCGTCTAGCCTACGAGCAGTACTTC,CAGSYRLAYEQYF
TRBV19,TRBJ1-2,-,-,TGTGCCAGTACTACCCGGACTGAATATGGCTACACCTTC,CASTTRTEYGYTF
TRBV13,TRBJ2-3,-,-,TGTGCCAGCAGCTTATCTCCAGATACGCAGTATTTT,CASSLSPDTQYF
TRBV28,TRBJ2-5,-,-,TGTGCCAGCAGTTTTGAACAGGCGGCGGTGGAGACCCAGTACTTC,CASSFEQAAVETQYF
TRBV5-1,TRBJ1-1,-,-,TGCGCCAGCAGCTTGGGAGGGGGATACACTGAAGCTTTCTTT,CASSLGGGYTEAFF
TRBV6-6,TRBJ2-2,TRBD1,-,TGTGCCAGCCAACAGGGGAAGAACACCGGGGAGCTGTTTTTT,CASQQGKNTGELFF
TRBV2,TRBJ1-1,-,-,TGTGCCAGCAGTGTGGGAGGCCGGGTGAGCACTGAAGCTTTCTTT,CASSVGGRVSTEAFF
TRBV30,TRBJ1-5,TRBD1,-,TGTGCCTGGAGTGTAGGGGGCGATCAGCCCCAGCATTTT,CAWSVGGDQPQHF
TRBV19,TRBJ2-7,TRBD1,-,TGTGCCAGTAGTATAGGAGGATCTAGACAGGGAGCGGCTTCCGGAGATCGCCCCTACGAGCAGTACTTC,CASSIGGSRQGAASGDRPYEQYF